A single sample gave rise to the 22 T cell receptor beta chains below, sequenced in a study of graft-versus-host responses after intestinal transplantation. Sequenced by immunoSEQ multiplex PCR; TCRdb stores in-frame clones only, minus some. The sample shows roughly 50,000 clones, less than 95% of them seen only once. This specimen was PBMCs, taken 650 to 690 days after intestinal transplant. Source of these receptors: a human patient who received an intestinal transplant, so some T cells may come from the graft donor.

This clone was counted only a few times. CDR3 coding DNA: TGTGCCAGTAGTTCATCTAGCGGGGGGGCTTTTGATGAGCAGTTCTTC. Amino acid sequence: CASSSSSGGAFDEQFF. The chain employs TRBV19 and TRBJ2-1, with 12 bases matching TRBD2. The CDR3 sequence is 16 residues long. Germline V CDR1 and CDR2: LNHDA, SQIVND (reference sequence). After removal of 5 bases from V and 8 bases from J, the junction contained 10 bases not matched to a gene.

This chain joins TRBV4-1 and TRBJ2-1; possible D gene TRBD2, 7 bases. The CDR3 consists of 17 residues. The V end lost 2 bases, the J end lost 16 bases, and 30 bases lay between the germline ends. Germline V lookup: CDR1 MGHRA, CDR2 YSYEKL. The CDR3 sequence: CASSQKPGSGYRGGGFF. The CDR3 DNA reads TGCGCCAGCAGCCAAAAACCCGGCTCAGGCTATAGGGGGGGCGGCTTCTTC.

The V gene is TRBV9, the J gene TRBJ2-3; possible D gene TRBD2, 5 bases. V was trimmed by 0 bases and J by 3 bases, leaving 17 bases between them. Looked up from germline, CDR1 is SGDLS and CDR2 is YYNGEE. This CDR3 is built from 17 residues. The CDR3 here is CASSVGMGPPGTDTQYF. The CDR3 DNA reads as TGTGCCAGCAGCGTAGGAATGGGCCCCCCGGGAACAGATACGCAGTATTTT.

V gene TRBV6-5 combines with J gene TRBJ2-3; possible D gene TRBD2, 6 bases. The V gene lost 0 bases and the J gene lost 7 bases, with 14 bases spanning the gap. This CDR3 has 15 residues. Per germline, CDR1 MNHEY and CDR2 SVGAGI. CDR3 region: CASSYSTQAGNTQYF. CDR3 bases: TGTGCCAGCAGTTACTCGACACAGGCGGGAAATACGCAGTATTTT.

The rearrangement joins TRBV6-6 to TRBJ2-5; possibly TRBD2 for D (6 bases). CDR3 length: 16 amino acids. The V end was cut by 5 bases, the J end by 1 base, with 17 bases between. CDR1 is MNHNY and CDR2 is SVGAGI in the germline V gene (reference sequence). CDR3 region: CASSPRAGTGQETQYF. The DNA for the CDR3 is TGTGCCAGCAGTCCACGGGCCGGGACTGGCCAAGAGACCCAGTACTTC.

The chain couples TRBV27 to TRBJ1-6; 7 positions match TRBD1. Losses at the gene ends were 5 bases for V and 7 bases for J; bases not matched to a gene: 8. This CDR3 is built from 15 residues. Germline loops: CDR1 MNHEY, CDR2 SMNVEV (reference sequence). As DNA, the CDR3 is TGTGCCAGCAGTCTCACTCGACAGGGAAATTCACCCCTCCACTTT. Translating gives CASSLTRQGNSPLHF.

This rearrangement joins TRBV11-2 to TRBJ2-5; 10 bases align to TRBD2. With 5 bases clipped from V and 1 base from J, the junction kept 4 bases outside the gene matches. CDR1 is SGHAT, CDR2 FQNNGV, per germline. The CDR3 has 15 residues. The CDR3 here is CASSNQRGGQETQYF. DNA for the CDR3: TGTGCCAGCAGCAACCAGCGGGGGGGCCAAGAGACCCAGTACTTC.

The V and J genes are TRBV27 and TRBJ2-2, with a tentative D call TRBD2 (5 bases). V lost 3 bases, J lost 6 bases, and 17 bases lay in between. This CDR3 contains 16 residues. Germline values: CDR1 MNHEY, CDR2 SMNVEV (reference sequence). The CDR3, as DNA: TGTGCCAGCAGTTTCTCTGCTAGCTCTTACCCCGGGGAGCTGTTTTTT. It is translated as CASSFSASSYPGELFF.

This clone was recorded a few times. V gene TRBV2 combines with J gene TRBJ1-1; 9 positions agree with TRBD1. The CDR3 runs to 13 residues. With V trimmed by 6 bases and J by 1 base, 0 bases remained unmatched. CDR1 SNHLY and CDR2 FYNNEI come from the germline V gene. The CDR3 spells CASRDRGNTEAFF. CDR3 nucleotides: TGTGCCAGCAGGGACAGGGGGAACACTGAAGCTTTCTTT.

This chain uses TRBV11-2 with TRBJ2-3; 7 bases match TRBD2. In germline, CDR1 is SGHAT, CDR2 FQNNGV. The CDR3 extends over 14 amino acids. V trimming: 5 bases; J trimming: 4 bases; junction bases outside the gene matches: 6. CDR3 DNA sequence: TGTGCCAGCAGCCCCTCAGGACTAGCAGATACGCAGTATTTT. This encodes CASSPSGLADTQYF.

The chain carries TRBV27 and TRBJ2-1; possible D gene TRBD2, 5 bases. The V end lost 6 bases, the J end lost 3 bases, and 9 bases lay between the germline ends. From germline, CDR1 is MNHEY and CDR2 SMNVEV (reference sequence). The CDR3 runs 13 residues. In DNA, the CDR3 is TGTGCCAGCAGGGACTCATTCTACAATGAGCAGTTCTTC. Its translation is CASRDSFYNEQFF.

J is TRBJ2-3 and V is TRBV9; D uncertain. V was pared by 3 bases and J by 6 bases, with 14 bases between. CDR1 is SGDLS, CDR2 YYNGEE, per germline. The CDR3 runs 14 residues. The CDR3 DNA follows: TGTGCCAGCAGCGCAAATCTGGGTCCTGATACGCAGTATTTT. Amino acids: CASSANLGPDTQYF.

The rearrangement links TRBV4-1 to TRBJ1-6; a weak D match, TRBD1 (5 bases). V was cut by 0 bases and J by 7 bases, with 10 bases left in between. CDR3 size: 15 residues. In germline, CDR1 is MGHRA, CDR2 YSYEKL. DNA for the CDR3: TGCGCCAGCAGCCAAGAGGGAAGGGGAAATTCACCCCTCCACTTT. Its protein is CASSQEGRGNSPLHF.

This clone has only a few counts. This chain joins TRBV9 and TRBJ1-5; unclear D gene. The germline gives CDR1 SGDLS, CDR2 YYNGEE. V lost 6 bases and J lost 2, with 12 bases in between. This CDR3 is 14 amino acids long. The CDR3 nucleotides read TGTGCCAGCACCGGGGAAATCGGCAATCAGCCCCAGCATTTT. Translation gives CASTGEIGNQPQHF.

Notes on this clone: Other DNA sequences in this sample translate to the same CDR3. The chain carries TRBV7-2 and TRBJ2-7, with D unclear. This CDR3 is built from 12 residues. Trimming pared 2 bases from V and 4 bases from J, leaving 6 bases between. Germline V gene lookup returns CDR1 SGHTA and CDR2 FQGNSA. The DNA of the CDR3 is TGTGCCAGCAGCTTAATAGGTTACGAGCAGTACTTC. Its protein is CASSLIGYEQYF.

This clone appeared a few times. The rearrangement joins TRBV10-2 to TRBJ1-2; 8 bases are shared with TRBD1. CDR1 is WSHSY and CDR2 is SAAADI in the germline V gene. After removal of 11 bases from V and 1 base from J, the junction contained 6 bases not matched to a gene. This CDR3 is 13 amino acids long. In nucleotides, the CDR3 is TGCGCCCACGGACAGGGAGGTAACTATGGCTACACCTTC. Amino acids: CAHGQGGNYGYTF.

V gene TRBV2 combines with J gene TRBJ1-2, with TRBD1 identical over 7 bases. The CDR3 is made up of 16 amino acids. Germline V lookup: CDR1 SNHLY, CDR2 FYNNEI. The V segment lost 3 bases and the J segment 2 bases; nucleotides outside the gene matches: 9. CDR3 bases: TGTGCCAGCAGTGACCTCGCTAAGGGGGCGAACTATGGCTACACCTTC. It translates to CASSDLAKGANYGYTF.

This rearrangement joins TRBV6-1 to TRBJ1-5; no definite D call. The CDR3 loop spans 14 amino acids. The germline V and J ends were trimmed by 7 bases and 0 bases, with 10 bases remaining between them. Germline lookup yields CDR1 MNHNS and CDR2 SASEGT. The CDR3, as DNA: TGTGCCAGCACGAGGTCCTATAGCAATCAGCCCCAGCATTTT. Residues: CASTRSYSNQPQHF.

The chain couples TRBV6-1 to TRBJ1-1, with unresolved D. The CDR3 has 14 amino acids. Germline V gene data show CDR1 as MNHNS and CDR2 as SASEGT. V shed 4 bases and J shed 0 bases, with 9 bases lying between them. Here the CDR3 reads CASSVQRLNTEAFF. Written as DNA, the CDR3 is TGTGCCAGCAGTGTACAGCGCCTGAACACTGAAGCTTTCTTT.

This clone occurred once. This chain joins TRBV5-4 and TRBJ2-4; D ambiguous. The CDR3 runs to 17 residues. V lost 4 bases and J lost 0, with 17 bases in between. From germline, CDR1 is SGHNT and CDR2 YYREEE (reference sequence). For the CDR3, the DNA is TGTGCCAGCAGCCCCCGAAGCGACACATTAGCCAAAAACATTCAGTACTTC. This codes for CASSPRSDTLAKNIQYF. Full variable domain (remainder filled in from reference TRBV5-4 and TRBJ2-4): ETGVTQSPTHLIKTRGQQVTLRCSSQSGHNTVSWYQQALGQGPQFIFQYYREEENGRGNFPPRFSGLQFPNYSSELNVNALELDDSALYLCASSPRSDTLAKNIQYFGAGTRLSVL.

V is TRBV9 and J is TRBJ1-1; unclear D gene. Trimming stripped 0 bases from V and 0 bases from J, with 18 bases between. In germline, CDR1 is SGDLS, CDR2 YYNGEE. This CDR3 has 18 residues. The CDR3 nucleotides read TGTGCCAGCAGCGTAGGGGCCTTGGGAGGACCGATGAACACTGAAGCTTTCTTT. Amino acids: CASSVGALGGPMNTEAFF.

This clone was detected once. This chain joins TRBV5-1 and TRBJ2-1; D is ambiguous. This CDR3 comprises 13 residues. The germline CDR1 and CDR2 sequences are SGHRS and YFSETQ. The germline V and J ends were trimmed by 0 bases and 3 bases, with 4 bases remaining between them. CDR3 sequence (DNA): TGCGCCAGCAGCTTGGCAGACTACAATGAGCAGTTCTTC. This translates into CASSLADYNEQFF. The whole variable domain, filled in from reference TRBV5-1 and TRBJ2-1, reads KAGVTQTPRYLIKTRGQQVTLSCSPISGHRSVSWYQQTPGQGLQFLFEYFSETQRNKGNFPGRFSGRQFSNSRSEMNVSTLELGDSALYLCASSLADYNEQFFGPGTRLTVL.